Listed here are 4 T cell receptor beta chains from one sample, sequenced in a study of blood T cell repertoires in COVID-19 (dated by TCRdb to the early 2020s). Libraries were made using the immunoSEQ multiplex PCR assay. TCRdb took this table from immuneACCESS and kept in-frame rearrangements with V and J called. Such tables lack part of the clones; where checked against another copy, unresolved V genes explain under half of the gap, and the rest is unexplained. This sample is represented by about 140,000 clones; over 65% of them were singletons. In total, the top ten clones hold roughly 17% of the sample. The sample taken for sequencing was peripheral blood. The receptors were gathered from a man over 45 with acute or convalescent COVID-19.

The J gene is TRBJ1-6, the V gene TRBV10-1; 7 nucleotides line up with TRBD1. Germline values: CDR1 WNHNN, CDR2 SYGVQD (reference sequence). The CDR3 runs 13 residues. With 8 bases clipped from V and 7 bases from J, the junction kept 5 bases outside the gene matches. CDR3 coding DNA: TGCGCCAGCGGACAGGATTTAAATTCACCCCTCCACTTT. It translates to CASGQDLNSPLHF.

This clone was recorded at least ten times. This chain joins TRBV6-2 or TRBV6-3 and TRBJ1-4; D unclear. The V gene's germline CDR1 is MNHEY and CDR2 SVGEGT. The CDR3 sequence is 16 residues long. Trimming stripped 2 bases from V and 1 base from J, with 11 bases between. The CDR3 reads CASSYNPGGTNEKLFF. The CDR3 DNA follows: TGTGCCAGCAGTTACAACCCCGGTGGAACTAATGAAAAACTGTTTTTT.

There are many counts of this clone. This chain uses TRBV10-1 with TRBJ1-1; maybe TRBD1 (6 bases). In germline, CDR1 is WNHNN, CDR2 SYGVQD (reference sequence). Trimming removed 2 bases from V and 8 bases from J, with 18 bases in between. The CDR3 consists of 15 residues. CDR3: CASSELAGDFREAFF. The CDR3 DNA reads TGCGCCAGCAGTGAGCTGGCAGGGGATTTTCGGGAAGCTTTCTTT.

This sequence joins TRBV4-1 and TRBJ2-5, with 13 bases lining up with TRBD2. This CDR3 contains 19 residues. Germline V gives CDR1 MGHRA, CDR2 YSYEKL. V lost 0 bases, J lost 4 bases, and 11 bases stayed unmatched. This CDR3 is CASSQETLAGGPNGETQYF. The CDR3 nucleotides are TGCGCCAGCAGCCAAGAGACACTAGCGGGGGGGCCGAATGGAGAGACCCAGTACTTC.